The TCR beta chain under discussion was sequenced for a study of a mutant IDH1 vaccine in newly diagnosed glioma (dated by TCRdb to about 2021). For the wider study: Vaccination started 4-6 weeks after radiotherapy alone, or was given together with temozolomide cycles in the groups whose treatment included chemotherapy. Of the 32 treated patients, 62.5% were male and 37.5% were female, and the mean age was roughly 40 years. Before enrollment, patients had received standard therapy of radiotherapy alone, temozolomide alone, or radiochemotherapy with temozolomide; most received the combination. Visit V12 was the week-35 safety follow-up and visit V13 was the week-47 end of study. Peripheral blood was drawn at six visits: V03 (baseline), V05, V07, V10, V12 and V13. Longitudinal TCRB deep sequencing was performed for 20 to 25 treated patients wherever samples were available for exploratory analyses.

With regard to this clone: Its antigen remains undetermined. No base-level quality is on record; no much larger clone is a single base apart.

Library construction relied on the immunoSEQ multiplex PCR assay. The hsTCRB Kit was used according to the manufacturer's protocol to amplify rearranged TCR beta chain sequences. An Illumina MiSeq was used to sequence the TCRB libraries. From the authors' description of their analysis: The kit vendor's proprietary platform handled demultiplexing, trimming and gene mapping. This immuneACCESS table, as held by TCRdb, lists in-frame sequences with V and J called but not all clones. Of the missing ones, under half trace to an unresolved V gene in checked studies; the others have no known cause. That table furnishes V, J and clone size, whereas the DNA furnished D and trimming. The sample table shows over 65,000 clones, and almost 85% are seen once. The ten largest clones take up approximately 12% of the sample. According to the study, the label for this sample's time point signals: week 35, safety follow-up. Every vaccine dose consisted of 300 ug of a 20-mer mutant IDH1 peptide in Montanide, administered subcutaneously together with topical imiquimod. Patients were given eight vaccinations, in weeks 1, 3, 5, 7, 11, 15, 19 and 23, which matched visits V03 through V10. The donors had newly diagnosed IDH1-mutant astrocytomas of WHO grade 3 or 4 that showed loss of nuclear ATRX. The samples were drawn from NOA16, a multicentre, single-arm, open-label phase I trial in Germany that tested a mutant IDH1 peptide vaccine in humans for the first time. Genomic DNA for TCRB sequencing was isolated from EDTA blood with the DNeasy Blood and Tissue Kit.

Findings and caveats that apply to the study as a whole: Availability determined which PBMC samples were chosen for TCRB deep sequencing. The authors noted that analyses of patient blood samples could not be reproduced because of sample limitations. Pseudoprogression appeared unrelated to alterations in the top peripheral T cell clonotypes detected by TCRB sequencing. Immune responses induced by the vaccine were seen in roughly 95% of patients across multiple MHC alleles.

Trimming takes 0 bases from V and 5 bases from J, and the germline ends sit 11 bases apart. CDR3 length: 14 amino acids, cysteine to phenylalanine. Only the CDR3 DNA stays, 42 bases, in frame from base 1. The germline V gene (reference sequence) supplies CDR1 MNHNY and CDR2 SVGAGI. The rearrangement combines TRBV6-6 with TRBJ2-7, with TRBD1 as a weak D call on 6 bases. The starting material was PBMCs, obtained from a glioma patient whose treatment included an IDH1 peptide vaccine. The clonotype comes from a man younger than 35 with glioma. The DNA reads TGTGCCAGCAGTTACTCGACAGGCTGGGACGAGCAGTACTTC. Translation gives CASSYSTGWDEQYF.